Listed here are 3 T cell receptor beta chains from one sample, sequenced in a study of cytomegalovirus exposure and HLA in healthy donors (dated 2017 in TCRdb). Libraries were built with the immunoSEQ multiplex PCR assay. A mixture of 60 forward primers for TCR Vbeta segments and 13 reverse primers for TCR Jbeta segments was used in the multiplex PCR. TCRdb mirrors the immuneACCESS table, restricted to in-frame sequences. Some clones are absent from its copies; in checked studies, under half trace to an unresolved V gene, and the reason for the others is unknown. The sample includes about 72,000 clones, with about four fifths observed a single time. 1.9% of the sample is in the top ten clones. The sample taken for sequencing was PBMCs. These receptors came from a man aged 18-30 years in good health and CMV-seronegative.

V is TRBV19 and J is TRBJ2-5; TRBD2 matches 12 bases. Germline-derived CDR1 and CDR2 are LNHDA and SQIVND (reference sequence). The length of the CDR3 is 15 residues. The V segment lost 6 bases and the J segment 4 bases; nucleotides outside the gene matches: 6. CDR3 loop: CASSDTSGGRETQYF. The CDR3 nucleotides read TGTGCCAGTAGCGACACTAGCGGGGGGCGAGAGACCCAGTACTTC.

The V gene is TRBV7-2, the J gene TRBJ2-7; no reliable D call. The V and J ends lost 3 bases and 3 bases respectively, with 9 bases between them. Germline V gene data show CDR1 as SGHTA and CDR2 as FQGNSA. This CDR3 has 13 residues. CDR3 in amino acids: CASSFTLFYEQYF. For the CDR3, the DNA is TGTGCCAGCAGCTTCACTCTTTTCTACGAGCAGTACTTC. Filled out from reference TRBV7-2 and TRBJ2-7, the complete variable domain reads GAGVSQSPSNKVTEKGKDVELRCDPISGHTALYWYRQSLGQGLEFLIYFQGNSAPDKSGLPSDRFSAERTGGSVSTLTIQRTQQEDSAVYLCASSFTLFYEQYFGPGTRLTVT.

CDR3 region: CASSQDGQGMDVLTF. In nucleotides, the CDR3 is TGTGCCAGCAGCCAAGATGGGCAGGGGATGGACGTCCTGACTTTC. The chain couples TRBV4-2 to TRBJ2-6; perhaps TRBD1 as D (6 bases). The CDR3 runs 15 residues. Germline CDR1 and CDR2: LGHNA and YNFKEQ. Trimming removed 0 bases from V and 11 bases from J, with 14 bases in between.